The 8 T cell receptor beta chains presented below share a single source sample, sequenced in a study of blood T cell repertoires in COVID-19. Data came from immunoSEQ multiplex PCR; TCRdb stores just in-frame clones and leaves some out. The sample yields about 230,000 clones, over 75% seen once. The sequencing sample was made of PBMCs or T cells enriched from blood (not recorded which). These receptor sequences come from a woman in her 30s who had been exposed to COVID-19.

The V and J genes are TRBV5-1 and TRBJ1-1, with TRBD1 identical over 8 bases. Germline CDR1 and CDR2: SGHRS and YFSETQ. Trimming took 2 bases from V and 6 from J; bases not matched to a gene: 9. The CDR3 loop spans 15 amino acids. The CDR3 DNA is TGCGCCAGCAGCTTAGCTCAGGGGGCGGTCGCTGAAGCTTTCTTT. Protein sequence: CASSLAQGAVAEAFF.

The V and J genes are TRBV25-1 and TRBJ2-2; TRBD2 aligns across 9 bases. This CDR3 is built from 15 residues. Looked up from germline, CDR1 is MGHDK and CDR2 is SYGVNS. J was trimmed by 3 bases and V by 8 bases; bases with no gene match: 7. CDR3 DNA sequence: TGTGCCAGCTCCCCCGGGACTAGCTACACCGGGGAGCTGTTTTTT. It translates to CASSPGTSYTGELFF.

The V gene is TRBV27, the J gene TRBJ1-5; the match to TRBD1 covers 8 bases. The CDR3 covers 16 residues. Germline trimming cut 1 base from V and 11 bases from J; bases unmatched to any gene: 13. Germline loops: CDR1 MNHEY, CDR2 SMNVEV (reference sequence). The CDR3, as DNA: TGTGCCAGCAGTTTATACTCCCGACAGGGGTTCGACTCCCAGCATTTT. Amino acids: CASSLYSRQGFDSQHF.

The rearrangement uses TRBV23-1 and TRBJ2-7, with 11 positions matching TRBD1. TRBV23-1 is flagged as an ORF with uncertain function. V lost 4 bases, J lost 5 bases, and 7 bases stayed unmatched. This CDR3 spans 15 amino acids. CDR3 DNA sequence: TGCGCCAGCAGTCCGAGGGACAGGGGGTTCCACGAGCAGTACTTC. This gives the protein CASSPRDRGFHEQYF.

The gene calls are TRBV18 and TRBJ2-7; possibly TRBD1 for D (6 bases). V was pared by 3 bases and J by 3 bases, with 18 bases between. The CDR3 extends over 16 amino acids. Germline V lookup: CDR1 KGHSH, CDR2 LQKENI. The CDR3 DNA reads as TGTGCCAGCTCACCCACGACGGGACAAACGATCTACGAGCAGTACTTC. This sequence encodes CASSPTTGQTIYEQYF.

This clone was seen once. The chain employs TRBV4-1 and TRBJ2-2; 11 bases agree with TRBD2. CDR1 and CDR2 (germline): MGHRA, YSYEKL. The J segment lost 1 base and the V segment lost 0 bases, leaving 10 bases of the junction unmatched. The CDR3 sequence is 20 residues long. CDR3 region: CASSQDSRLAGTLNTGELFF. The CDR3 region has the DNA TGCGCCAGCAGCCAAGATTCTCGACTAGCGGGAACCCTGAACACCGGGGAGCTGTTTTTT.

About this clone itself: Other DNA sequences from this sample encode an identical CDR3 as well. This chain links TRBV12-3 or TRBV12-4 with TRBJ1-2, with D perhaps TRBD1 (5 bases). This CDR3 is 13 amino acids long. V gave up 2 bases and J gave up 2 bases, with 6 bases separating them. Here the CDR3 reads CASSLQGNYGYTF. The CDR3, as DNA: TGTGCCAGCAGTTTACAGGGCAACTATGGCTACACCTTC.

V is TRBV7-2 and J is TRBJ1-1; D ambiguous. Trimming pared 8 bases from V and 8 bases from J, leaving 18 bases between. CDR3 size: 13 residues. Germline V gives CDR1 SGHTA, CDR2 FQGNSA. CDR3 nucleotides: TGTGCCAGCTCCATTAGTGGGCAACTCGAAGCTTTCTTT. Translated, it gives CASSISGQLEAFF.